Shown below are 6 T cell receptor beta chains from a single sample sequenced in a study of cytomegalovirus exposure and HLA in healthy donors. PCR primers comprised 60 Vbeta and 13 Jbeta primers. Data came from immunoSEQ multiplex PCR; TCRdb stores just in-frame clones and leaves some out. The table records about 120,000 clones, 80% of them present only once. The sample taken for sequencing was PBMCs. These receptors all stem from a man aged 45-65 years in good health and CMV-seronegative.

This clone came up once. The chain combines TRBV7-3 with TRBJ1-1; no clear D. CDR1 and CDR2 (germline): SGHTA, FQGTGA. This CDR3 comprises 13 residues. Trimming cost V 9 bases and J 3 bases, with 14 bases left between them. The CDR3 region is CASSPAGHTEAFF. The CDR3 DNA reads TGTGCCAGTAGCCCGGCAGGCCACACTGAAGCTTTCTTT.

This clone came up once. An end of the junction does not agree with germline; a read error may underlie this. The CDR3 here is CASRGAGSSYEQCF. The CDR3 nucleotides are TGTGCCAGCCGGGGGGCGGGCAGCTCCTACGAGCAGTGCTTC. V gene TRBV28 combines with J gene TRBJ2-7, with D tentatively TRBD2 (7 bases). The CDR3 extends over 14 amino acids. In germline, CDR1 is MDHEN, CDR2 SYDVKM.

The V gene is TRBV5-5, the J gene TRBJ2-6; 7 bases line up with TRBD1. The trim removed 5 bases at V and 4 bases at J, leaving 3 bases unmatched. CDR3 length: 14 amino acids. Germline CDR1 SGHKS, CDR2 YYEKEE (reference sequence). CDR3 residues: CASSTGAGANVLTF. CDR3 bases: TGTGCCAGCAGTACAGGGGCCGGGGCCAACGTCCTGACTTTC.

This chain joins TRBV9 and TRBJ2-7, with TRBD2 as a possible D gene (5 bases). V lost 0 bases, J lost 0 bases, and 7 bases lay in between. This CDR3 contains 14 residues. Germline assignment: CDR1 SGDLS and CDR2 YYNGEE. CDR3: CASSVGGSSYEQYF. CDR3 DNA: TGTGCCAGCAGCGTAGGTGGGAGCTCCTACGAGCAGTACTTC.

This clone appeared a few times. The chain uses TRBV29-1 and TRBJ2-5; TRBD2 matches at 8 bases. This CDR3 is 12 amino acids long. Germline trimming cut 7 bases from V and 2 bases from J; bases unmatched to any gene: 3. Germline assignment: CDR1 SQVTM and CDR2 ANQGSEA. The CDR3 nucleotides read TGCAGCGCCTCTAGCGGGCAAGAGACCCAGTACTTC. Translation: CSASSGQETQYF.

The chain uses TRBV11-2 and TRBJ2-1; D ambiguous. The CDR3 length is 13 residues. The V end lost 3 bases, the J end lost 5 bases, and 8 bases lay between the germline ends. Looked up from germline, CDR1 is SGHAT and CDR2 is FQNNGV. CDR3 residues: CASSLKSNNEQFF. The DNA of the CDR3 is TGTGCCAGCAGCTTGAAGAGTAACAATGAGCAGTTCTTC. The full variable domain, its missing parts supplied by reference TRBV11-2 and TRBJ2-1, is EAGVAQSPRYKIIEKRQSVAFWCNPISGHATLYWYQQILGQGPKLLIQFQNNGVVDDSQLPKDRFSAERLKGVDSTLKIQPAKLEDSAVYLCASSLKSNNEQFFGPGTRLTVL.